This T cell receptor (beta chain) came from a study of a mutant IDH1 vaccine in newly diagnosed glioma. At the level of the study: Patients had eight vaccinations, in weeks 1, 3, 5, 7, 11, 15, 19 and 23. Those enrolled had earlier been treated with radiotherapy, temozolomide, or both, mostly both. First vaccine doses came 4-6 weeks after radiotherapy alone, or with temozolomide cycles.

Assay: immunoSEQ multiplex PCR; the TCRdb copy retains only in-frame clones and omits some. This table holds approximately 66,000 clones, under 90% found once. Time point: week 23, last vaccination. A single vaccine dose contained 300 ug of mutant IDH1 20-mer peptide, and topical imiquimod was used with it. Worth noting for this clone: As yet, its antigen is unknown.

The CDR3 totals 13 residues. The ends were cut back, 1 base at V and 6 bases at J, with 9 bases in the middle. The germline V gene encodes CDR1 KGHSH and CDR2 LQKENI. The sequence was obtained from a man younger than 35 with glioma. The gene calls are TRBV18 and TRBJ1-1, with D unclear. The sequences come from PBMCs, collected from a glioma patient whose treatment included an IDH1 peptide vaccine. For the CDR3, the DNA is TGTGCCAGCTCACCACAAGAGGTCGCTGAAGCTTTCTTT. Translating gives CASSPQEVAEAFF. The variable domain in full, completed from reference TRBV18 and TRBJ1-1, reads NAGVMQNPRHLVRRRGQEARLRCSPMKGHSHVYWYRQLPEEGLKFMVYLQKENIIDESGMPKERFSAEFPKEGPSILRIQQVVRGDSAAYFCASSPQEVAEAFFGQGTRLTVV.